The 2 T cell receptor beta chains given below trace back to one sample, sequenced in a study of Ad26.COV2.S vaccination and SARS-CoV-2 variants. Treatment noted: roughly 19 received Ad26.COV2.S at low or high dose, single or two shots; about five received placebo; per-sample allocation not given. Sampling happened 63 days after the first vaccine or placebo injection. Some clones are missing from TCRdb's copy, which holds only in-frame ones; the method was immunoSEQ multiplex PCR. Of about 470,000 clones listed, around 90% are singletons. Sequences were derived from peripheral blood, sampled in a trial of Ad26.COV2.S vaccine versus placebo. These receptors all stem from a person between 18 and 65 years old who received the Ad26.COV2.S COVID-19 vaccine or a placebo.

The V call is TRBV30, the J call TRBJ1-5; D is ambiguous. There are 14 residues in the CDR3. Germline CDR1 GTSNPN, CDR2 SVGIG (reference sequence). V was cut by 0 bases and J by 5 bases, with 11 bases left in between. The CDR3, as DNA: TGTGCCTGGAGTGTAATGGCAGGAGATCAGCCCCAGCATTTT. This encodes CAWSVMAGDQPQHF. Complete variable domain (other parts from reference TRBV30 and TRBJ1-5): SQTIHQWPATLVQPVGSPLSLECTVEGTSNPNLYWYRQAAGRGLQLLFYSVGIGQISSEVPQNLSASRPQDRQFILSSKKLLLSDSGFYLCAWSVMAGDQPQHFGDGTRLSIL.

The DNA of the CDR3 is TGTGCCAGCAGCCGGCGGGCAGGGGCAGACTCCTACAATGAGCAGTTCTTC. Its protein product is CASSRRAGADSYNEQFF. The chain is built from TRBV14 and TRBJ2-1, with D perhaps matching TRBD1 (6 bases). Trimming stripped 4 bases from V and 0 bases from J, with 16 bases between. The CDR3 has 17 amino acids. The germline V gene has CDR1 SGHDN and CDR2 FVKESK.